The clone carrying this T cell receptor (beta chain) appeared many times. Antigen unknown. The sample originates from a study of CD8 T cells in ankylosing spondylitis. Overall study findings and caveats: Characteristic, it appeared, of ankylosing spondylitis blood was a TCR beta motif of seven or eight highly homologous variants. Reactive arthritis synovial fluid and blood previously showed some of these motif variants. CD8+ by phenotype, disease-linked clones were relatively rare in peripheral blood. In ankylosing spondylitis patients, matched synovial fluid reportedly showed significant enrichment of disease-linked clones.

The CDR3 length is 15 residues. V lost 2 bases, J lost 8 bases, and 18 bases lay in between. Germline CDR1 reads MNHEY; CDR2 reads SVGAGI. TCRdb recomputed calls from the 5' RACE reads with MiXCR, one row per CDR3 protein. The sample includes more than 500,000 distinct CDR3 sequences, about 5.7% of them seen just once. The receptor's source is a male donor with ankylosing spondylitis. The chain uses TRBV6-5 and TRBJ1-2, with D maybe TRBD1 (5 bases). Specimen: blood, either unsorted or a sorted T cell fraction (not recorded which). The CDR3 spells CASSYPRGAAPGYTF. CDR3 nucleotides: TGTGCCAGCAGTTACCCCCGGGGCGCGGCCCCAGGCTACACCTTC.